This TCR beta chain stems from a study of blood T cell repertoires in COVID-19. For the study at large: Acute and convalescent COVID-19 specimens originated in the United States, Italy and Spain. T cells, B-cell-depleted T cells, or PBMCs supplied cDNA or gDNA.

Authors' methods: Amplifying reference gene primers gave estimates of nucleated cell counts. Assay used: immunoSEQ multiplex PCR; TCRdb lists only in-frame clones, some missing. That table gives V, J and clone size, and the DNA gave D and trimming. The sample carries 410,000 or so clones, roughly 90% recorded once. Sequences were obtained from peripheral blood. This receptor was obtained from a woman aged 40 to 50 with COVID-19, enrolled during active disease.

The CDR3 DNA sequence: TGTGCCAGCAGCCCGACAGGGTATGGCAATCAGCCCCAGCATTTT. This gives the protein CASSPTGYGNQPQHF. J is TRBJ1-5 and V is TRBV28; 7 bases are shared with TRBD1. The CDR3 runs to 15 residues. Germline loops: CDR1 MDHEN, CDR2 SYDVKM. The J segment lost 2 bases and the V segment lost 6 bases, leaving 7 bases of the junction unmatched.